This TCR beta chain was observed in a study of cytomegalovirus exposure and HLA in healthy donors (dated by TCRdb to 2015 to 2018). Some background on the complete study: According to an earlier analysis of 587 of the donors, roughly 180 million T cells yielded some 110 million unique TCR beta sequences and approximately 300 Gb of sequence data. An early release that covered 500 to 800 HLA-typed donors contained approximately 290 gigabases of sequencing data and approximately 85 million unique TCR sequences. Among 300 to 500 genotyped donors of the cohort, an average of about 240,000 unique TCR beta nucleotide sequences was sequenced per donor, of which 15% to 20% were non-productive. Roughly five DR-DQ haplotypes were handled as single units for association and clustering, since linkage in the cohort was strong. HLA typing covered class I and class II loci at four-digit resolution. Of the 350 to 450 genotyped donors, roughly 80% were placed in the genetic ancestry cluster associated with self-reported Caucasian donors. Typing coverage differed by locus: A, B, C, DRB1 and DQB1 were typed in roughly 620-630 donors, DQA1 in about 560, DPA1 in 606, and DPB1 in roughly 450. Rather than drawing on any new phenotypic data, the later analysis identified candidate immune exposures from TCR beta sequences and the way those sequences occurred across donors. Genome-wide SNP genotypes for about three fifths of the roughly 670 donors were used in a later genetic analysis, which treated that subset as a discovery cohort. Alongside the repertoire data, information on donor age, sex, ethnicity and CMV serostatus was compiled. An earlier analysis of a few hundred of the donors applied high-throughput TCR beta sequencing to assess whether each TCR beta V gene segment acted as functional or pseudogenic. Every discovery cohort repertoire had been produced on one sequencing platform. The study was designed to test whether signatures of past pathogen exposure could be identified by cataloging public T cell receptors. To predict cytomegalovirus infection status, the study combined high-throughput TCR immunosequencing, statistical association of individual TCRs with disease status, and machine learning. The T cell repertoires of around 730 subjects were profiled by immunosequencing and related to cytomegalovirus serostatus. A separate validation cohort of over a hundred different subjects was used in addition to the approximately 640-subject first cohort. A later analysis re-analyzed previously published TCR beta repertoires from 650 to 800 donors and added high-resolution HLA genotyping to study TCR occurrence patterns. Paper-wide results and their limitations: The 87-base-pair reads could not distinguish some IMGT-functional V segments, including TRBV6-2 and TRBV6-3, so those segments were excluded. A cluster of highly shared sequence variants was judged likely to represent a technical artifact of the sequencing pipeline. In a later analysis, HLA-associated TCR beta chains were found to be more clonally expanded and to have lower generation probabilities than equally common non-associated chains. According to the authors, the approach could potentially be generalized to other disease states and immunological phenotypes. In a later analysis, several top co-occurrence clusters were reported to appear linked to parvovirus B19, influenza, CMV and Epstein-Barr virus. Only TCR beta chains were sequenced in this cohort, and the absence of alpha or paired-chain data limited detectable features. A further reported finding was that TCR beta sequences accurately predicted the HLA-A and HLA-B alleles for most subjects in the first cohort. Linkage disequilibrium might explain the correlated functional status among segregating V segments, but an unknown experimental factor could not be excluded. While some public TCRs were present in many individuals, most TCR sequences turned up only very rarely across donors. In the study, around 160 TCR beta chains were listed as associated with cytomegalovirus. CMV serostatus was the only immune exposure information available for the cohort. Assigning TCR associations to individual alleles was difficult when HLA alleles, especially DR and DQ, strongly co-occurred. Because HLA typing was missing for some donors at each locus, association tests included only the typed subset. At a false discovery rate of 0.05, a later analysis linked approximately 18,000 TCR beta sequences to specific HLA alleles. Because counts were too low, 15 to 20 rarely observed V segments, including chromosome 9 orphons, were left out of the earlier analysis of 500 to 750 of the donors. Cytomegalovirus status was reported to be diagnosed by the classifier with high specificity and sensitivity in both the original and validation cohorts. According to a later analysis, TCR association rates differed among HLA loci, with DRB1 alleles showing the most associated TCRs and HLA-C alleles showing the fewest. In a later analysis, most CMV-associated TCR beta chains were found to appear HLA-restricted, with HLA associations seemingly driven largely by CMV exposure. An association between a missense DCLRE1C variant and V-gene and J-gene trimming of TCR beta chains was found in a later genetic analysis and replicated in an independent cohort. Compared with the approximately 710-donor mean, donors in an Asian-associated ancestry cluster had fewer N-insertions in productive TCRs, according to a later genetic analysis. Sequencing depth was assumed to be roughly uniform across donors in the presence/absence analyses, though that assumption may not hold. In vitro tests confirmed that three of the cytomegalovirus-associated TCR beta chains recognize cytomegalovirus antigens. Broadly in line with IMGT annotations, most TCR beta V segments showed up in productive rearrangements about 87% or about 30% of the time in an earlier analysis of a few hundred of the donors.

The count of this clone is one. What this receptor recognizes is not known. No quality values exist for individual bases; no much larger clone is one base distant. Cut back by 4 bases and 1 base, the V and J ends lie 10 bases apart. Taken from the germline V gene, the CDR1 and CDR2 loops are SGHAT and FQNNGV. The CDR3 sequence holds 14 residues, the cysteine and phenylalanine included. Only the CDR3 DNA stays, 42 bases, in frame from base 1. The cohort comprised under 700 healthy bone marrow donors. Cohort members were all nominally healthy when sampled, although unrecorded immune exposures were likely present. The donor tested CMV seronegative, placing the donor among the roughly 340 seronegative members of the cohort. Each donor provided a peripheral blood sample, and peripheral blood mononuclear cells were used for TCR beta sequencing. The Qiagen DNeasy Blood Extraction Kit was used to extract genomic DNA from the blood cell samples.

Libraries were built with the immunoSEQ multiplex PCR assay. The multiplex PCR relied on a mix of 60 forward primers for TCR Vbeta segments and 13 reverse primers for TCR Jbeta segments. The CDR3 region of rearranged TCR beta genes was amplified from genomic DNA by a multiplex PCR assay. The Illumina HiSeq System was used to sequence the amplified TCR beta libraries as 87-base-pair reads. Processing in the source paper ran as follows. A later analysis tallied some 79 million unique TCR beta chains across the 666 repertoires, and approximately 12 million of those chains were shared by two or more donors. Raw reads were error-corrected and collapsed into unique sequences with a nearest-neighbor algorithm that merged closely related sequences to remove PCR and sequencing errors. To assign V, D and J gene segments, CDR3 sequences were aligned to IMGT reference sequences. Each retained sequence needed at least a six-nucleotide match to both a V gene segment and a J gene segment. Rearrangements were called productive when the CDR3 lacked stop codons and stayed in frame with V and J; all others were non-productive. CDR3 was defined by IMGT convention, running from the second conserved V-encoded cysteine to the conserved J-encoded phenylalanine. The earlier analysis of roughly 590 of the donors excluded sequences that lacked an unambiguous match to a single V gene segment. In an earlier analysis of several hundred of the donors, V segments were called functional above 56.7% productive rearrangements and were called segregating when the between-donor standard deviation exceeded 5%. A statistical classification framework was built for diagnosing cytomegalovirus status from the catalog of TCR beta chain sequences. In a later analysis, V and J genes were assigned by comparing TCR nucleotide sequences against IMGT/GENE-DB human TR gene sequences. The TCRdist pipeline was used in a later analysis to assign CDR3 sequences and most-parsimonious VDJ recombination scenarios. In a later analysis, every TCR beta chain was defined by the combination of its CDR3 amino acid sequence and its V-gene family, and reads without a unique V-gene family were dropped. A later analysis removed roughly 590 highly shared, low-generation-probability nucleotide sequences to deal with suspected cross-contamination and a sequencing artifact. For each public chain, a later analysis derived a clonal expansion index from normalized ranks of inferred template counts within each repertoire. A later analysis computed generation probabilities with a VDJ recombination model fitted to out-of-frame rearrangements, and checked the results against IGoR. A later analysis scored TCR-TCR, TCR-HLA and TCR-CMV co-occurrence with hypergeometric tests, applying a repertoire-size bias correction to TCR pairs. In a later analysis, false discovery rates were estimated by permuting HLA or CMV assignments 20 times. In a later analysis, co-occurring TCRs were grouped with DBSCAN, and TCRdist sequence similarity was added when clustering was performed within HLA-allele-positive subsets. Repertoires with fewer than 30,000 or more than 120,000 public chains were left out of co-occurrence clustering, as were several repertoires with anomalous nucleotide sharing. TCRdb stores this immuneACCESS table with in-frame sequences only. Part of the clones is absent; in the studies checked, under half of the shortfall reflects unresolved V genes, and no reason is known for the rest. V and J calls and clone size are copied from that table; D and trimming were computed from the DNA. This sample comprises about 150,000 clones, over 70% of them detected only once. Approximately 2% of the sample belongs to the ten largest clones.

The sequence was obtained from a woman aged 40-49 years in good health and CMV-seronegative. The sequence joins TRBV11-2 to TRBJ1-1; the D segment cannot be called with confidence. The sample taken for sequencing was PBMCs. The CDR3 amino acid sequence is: CASSSVRGNTEAFF. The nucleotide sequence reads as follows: TGTGCCAGCAGCTCGGTGCGGGGGAACACTGAAGCTTTCTTT.